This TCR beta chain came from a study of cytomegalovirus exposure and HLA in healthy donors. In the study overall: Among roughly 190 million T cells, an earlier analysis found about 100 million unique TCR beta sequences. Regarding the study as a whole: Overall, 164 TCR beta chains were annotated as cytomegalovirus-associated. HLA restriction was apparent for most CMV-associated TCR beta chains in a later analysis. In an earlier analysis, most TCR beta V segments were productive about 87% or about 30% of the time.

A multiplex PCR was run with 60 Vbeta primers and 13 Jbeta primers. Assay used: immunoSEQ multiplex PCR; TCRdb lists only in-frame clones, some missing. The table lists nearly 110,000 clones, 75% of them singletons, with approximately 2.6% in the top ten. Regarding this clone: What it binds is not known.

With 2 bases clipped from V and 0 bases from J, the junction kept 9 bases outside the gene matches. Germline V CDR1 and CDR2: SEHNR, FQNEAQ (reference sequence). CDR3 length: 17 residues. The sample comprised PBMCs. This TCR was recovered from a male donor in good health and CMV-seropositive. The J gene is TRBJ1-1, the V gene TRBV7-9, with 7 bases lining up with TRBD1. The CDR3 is CASSLLRQGGMNTEAFF. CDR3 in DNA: TGTGCCAGCAGCTTATTGCGGCAGGGGGGCATGAACACTGAAGCTTTCTTT.